These T cell receptor beta chains were read from a single sample in a study of OX40 agonist ivuxolimab in advanced cancers. The table came from immunoSEQ multiplex PCR; TCRdb's copy has only in-frame clones and leaves some out. The sample lists about 110,000 clones, 75% to 95% occurring once. Sequencing used CD4+ or CD8+ T cells sorted from blood, obtained in a trial of the OX40 agonist ivuxolimab. All receptors come from an adult with an advanced solid tumor such as melanoma, head and neck, liver or kidney cancer. The CDR3 runs from the conserved cysteine through the conserved F or W.

j_gene	v_gene	CDR3aa
TRBJ2-3	TRBV2	CASSAGQGADTQYF
TRBJ2-5	TRBV4-1	CASSQDPPGSPLETQYF
TRBJ1-2	TRBV18	CASSPQGNYGYTF
TRBJ1-5	TRBV7-9	CASRCRDREGNQPQHF
TRBJ1-5	TRBV5-4	CASSLGGAVNQPQHF
TRBJ1-4	TRBV19	CASSSGTAMEKLFF
TRBJ1-3	TRBV19	CASRPEEGLGNTIYF
TRBJ1-2	TRBV19	CATMGKQGANYGYTF
TRBJ1-5	TRBV28	CASSLRLRDREKDIDQPQHF
TRBJ1-3	TRBV27	CASSLLAGVSGNTIYF
TRBJ1-2	TRBV5-1	CASSTMTGDYGYTF
TRBJ2-1	TRBV6-5	CASSRRLVGEQFF
TRBJ2-7	TRBV7-2	CASSLEIRYEQYF
TRBJ1-5	TRBV28	CASVSTTGPKQPQHF
TRBJ2-7	TRBV6-1	CALGSRGTYEQYF
TRBJ2-7	TRBV7-3	CASSTYIDDEQYF
TRBJ1-2	TRBV6-5	CASSYLSETNGYTF
TRBJ1-2	TRBV5-1	CASSLLEQGGSYGYTF
TRBJ2-7	TRBV28	CASRSFSYEQYF
TRBJ2-3	TRBV6-1	CASSGHQGGSGDTQYF
TRBJ1-6	TRBV4-3	CASSQVGSQASPLHF
TRBJ1-6	TRBV28	CASTIRPPGSVHF
TRBJ2-6	TRBV29-1	CSVEEVLGANVLTF
TRBJ2-3	TRBV30	CAWSTGTGLRKDTQYF
TRBJ1-3	TRBV6-1	CASSVDRGRITIYF
TRBJ1-6	TRBV2	CASVWGTGGNSPLHF
TRBJ2-1	TRBV19	CASSPRTTGYNEQFF
TRBJ2-3	TRBV7-3	CASSWDSVTDTRYF
TRBJ2-5	TRBV7-9	CASSLRGPETQYF
TRBJ2-7	TRBV28	CASVRTGEQYF
TRBJ2-5	TRBV5-1	CASSLLSGGGGETQYF
TRBJ2-7	TRBV15	CATSRGRDSLYEQYF
TRBJ1-5	TRBV15	CATSPGEMSQPQHF
TRBJ2-3	TRBV5-1	CASSPGTLISTDTQYF
TRBJ1-6	TRBV6-5	CASRAADRANSPLHF
TRBJ1-1	TRBV10-3	CAISESETGENTEAFF
TRBJ2-7	TRBV11-1	CASSPSGQLYEQYF
TRBJ1-3	TRBV29-1	CSVQYSGNTIYF
TRBJ1-4	TRBV19	CASSIAVANEKLFF
TRBJ1-6	TRBV6-1	CASSEPGQGPHSPLHF
TRBJ2-1	TRBV15	CATSRPRGAANEQFF
TRBJ1-5	TRBV6-5	CASSYPLTRNQHF
TRBJ2-2	TRBV6-5	CASNPQGSSTGELFF
TRBJ1-3	TRBV28	CASSVGGLEAGNTIYF
TRBJ2-3	TRBV30	CAWRRSSTDTQYF
TRBJ1-2	TRBV6-5	CASSYPGTGGGYTF
TRBJ1-4	TRBV28	CASSLYGGLEKLFF
TRBJ1-2	TRBV28	CASIASGFGYTF
TRBJ1-1	TRBV11-3	CASRRDQNTEAFF
TRBJ1-2	TRBV27	CASSLRAKDYGYTF
TRBJ1-5	TRBV4-1	CASRQGYYQPQHF
TRBJ2-7	TRBV28	CASSSFDSSYEQYF